This T cell receptor beta chain was sequenced in a study of blood T cells in healthy people across ages. Study-wide results and limits: Observed TCR beta diversity per million T cells went down as age went up. This fall followed a roughly linear course with age.

Points on this clonotype: The antigen remains undetermined.

Trimming stripped 0 bases from V and 2 bases from J, with 9 bases between. Germline CDR1 and CDR2: SGDLS and YYNGEE. The length of the CDR3 is 14 residues. Together with a sample-barcoded 5' primer, a J-beta primer mix was included in a second PCR lasting roughly 6 to 12 cycles. One entry per CDR3 protein, called by TCRdb with MiXCR from the 5' RACE reads. This sample has hundreds of thousands of distinct CDR3 sequences, with less than 70% found just once. The gene calls are TRBV9 and TRBJ2-7; D uncertain. Sequenced input: blood. This clonotype was obtained from a man older than 75 in good health. This CDR3 is CASSVGRTTYEQYF. As DNA, the CDR3 is TGTGCCAGCAGCGTAGGCCGGACCACCTACGAGCAGTACTTC.